Sequencing of this TCR beta chain was carried out in a study of shared clonotypes between healthy human individuals. The CDR3 consists of 15 residues. V was pared by 1 base and J by 3 bases, with 12 bases between. CDR1 is LNHNV, CDR2 YYDKDF, per germline (reference sequence). Study observations and caveats: Naive subsets, compared against memory subsets, generally had larger estimated richness values. Clonotypes shared by all four donors outscored non-shared clonotypes in generation probability. Despite large depth, rarefaction showed incomplete sorted-subset sequencing.

In the study's own analysis: Filtering differed, since immunoSEQ gave only junction sequences and no quality scores. The method was immunoSEQ multiplex PCR; TCRdb's version includes in-frame clones alone and lacks a portion of them. That table supplies the V and J calls and clone size; D and trimming were determined from the DNA. Of about 1 million clones in the sample, roughly 70% were seen once. The count of this clone is one. Its target is unknown. The chain joins TRBV15 to TRBJ2-5; D possibly corresponds to TRBD2 (6 bases). The sample taken for sequencing was memory CD4+ T cells sorted from blood. The subset denotes: CD45RA-negative fraction. This receptor was taken from a man aged 18 to 35 in good health. The CDR3 loop reads CATSRGPGLKETQYF. The CDR3 DNA sequence: TGTGCCACCAGCAGAGGTCCGGGACTTAAAGAGACCCAGTACTTC.